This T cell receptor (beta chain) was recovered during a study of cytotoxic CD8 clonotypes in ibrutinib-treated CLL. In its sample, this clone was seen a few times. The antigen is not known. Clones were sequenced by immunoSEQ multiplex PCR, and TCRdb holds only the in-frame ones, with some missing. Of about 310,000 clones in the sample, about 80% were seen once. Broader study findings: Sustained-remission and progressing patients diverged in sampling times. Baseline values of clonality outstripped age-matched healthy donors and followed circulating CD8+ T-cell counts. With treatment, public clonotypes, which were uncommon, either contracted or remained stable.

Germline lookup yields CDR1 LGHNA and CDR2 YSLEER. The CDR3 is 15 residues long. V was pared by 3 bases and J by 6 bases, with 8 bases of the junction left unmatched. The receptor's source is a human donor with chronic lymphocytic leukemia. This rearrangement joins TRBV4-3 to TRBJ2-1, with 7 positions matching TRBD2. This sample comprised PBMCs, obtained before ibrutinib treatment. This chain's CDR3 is CASSHGLGWGNEQFF. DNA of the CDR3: TGCGCCAGCAGCCACGGACTAGGATGGGGCAATGAGCAGTTCTTC.